The 9 T cell receptor beta chains listed next were all sequenced from one sample in a study of CD8 T cells in Susac syndrome. RNA was extracted with the RNeasy kit, and a quantity of roughly 0.5 to 1 ug was reverse transcribed using random hexamers. From the immunoSEQ multiplex PCR reads, TCRdb called clonotypes with MiXCR, one entry per CDR3 protein. There are some 160,000 distinct CDR3 sequences in the sample; approximately 94% occur only once, and over 0.095% lies in the top ten. The specimen was CD4+ T cells from PBMCs. The receptors were sampled from a human donor with Susac syndrome.

The gene calls are TRBV27 and TRBJ2-1; D possibly corresponds to TRBD1 (5 bases). This CDR3 spans 13 amino acids. The germline CDR1 and CDR2 sequences are MNHEY and SMNVEV (reference sequence). The V end lost 2 bases, the J end lost 8 bases, and 10 bases lay between the germline ends. The CDR3 DNA follows: TGTGCCAGCAGTTTACCGAAGGGGCATGAGCAGTTCTTC. As protein: CASSLPKGHEQFF.

This chain links TRBV29-1 with TRBJ2-1; D is undetermined. Trimming took 1 base from V and 4 from J, leaving 14 bases between them. This CDR3 spans 15 amino acids. Germline values: CDR1 SQVTM, CDR2 ANQGSEA. In DNA form, the CDR3 reads TGCAGCGTTGAAGGCACGGGCCTCGAATACAATGAGCAGTTCTTC. This sequence encodes CSVEGTGLEYNEQFF.

CDR3: CASGLMGDPKNIQYF. The CDR3 DNA reads as TGTGCTAGTGGTTTGATGGGGGATCCCAAAAACATTCAGTACTTC. This chain connects TRBV12-5 to TRBJ2-4; D possibly matches TRBD1 or TRBD2 (5 bases each). V was cut by 2 bases and J by 2 bases, with 10 bases left in between. From germline, CDR1 is LGHNT and CDR2 FRNRAP. The CDR3 totals 15 residues. Based on the CDR3 plus reference TRBV12-5 and TRBJ2-4, the full variable domain is DARVTQTPRHKVTEMGQEVTMRCQPILGHNTVFWYRQTMMQGLELLAYFRNRAPLDDSGMPKDRFSAEMPDATLATLKIQPSEPRDSAVYFCASGLMGDPKNIQYFGAGTRLSVL.

V is TRBV29-1 and J is TRBJ1-1; TRBD1 might be the D (6 bases). Trimming shortened V by 7 bases and J by 6 bases, and 9 bases separated the two germline ends. This CDR3 comprises 10 residues. Per the germline V gene, CDR1 is SQVTM and CDR2 is ANQGSEA. CDR3 residues: CSGGGPEAFF. The CDR3 DNA is TGCAGCGGGGGGGGCCCTGAAGCTTTCTTT.

This rearrangement joins TRBV20-1 to TRBJ2-1; 9 positions agree with TRBD2. From germline, CDR1 is DFQATT and CDR2 SNEGSKA (reference sequence). Trimming removed 3 bases from V and 8 bases from J; junction bases left unmatched: 8. This CDR3 region has 14 residues. This CDR3 is CSASQASGADEQFF. The CDR3 region has the DNA TGCAGTGCTAGCCAGGCTAGCGGGGCGGATGAGCAGTTCTTC.

The chain's CDR3 is CSATTGQNTEAFF. CDR3 nucleotide sequence: TGCAGCGCGACTACCGGACAGAACACTGAAGCTTTCTTT. V gene TRBV29-1 combines with J gene TRBJ1-1, with TRBD1 as a possible D gene (5 bases). The V gene lost 7 bases and the J gene lost 1 base, with 13 bases spanning the gap. The CDR3 covers 13 residues. Per the germline V gene, CDR1 is SQVTM and CDR2 is ANQGSEA.

The chain employs TRBV4-3 and TRBJ2-5; 7 bases fit TRBD2. Losses at the gene ends were 1 base for V and 4 bases for J; bases not matched to a gene: 3. The CDR3 length is 14 residues. Germline V gene sequence: CDR1 LGHNA, CDR2 YSLEER. CDR3 sequence (DNA): TGCGCCAGCAGCCAAGGGAGCGGGGCAGAGACCCAGTACTTC. Protein product: CASSQGSGAETQYF.

This rearrangement joins TRBV3-1 to TRBJ1-2, with no clear D. The CDR3 totals 15 residues. The germline V gene encodes CDR1 LGHDT and CDR2 YNNKEL (reference sequence). Between the trimmed V and J ends, which lost 5 bases and 0 bases, there was a span of 13 bases. The CDR3 loop is CASSSTPGANYGYTF. The CDR3 DNA reads as TGTGCCAGCAGCTCCACCCCCGGGGCTAACTATGGCTACACCTTC.

This chain connects TRBV5-1 to TRBJ1-1; no clear D. CDR3 length equals 16 residues. The V gene lost 4 bases and the J gene lost 1 base, with 17 bases spanning the gap. Germline CDR1 SGHRS, CDR2 YFSETQ. This CDR3 is CASSPRPPEENTEAFF. As DNA, the CDR3 is TGCGCCAGCAGCCCGCGACCCCCGGAGGAGAACACTGAAGCTTTCTTT. The full variable domain, rest sourced from reference TRBV5-1 and TRBJ1-1, is KAGVTQTPRYLIKTRGQQVTLSCSPISGHRSVSWYQQTPGQGLQFLFEYFSETQRNKGNFPGRFSGRQFSNSRSEMNVSTLELGDSALYLCASSPRPPEENTEAFFGQGTRLTVV.